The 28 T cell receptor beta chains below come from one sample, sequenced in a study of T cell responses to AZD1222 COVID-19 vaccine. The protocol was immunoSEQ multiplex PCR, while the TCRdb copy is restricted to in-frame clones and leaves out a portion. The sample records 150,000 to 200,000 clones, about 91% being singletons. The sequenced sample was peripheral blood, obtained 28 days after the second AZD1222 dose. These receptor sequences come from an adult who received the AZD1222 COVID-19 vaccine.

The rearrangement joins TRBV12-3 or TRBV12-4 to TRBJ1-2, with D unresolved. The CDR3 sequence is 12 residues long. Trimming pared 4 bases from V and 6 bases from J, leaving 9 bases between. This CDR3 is CASSSRGDGYTF. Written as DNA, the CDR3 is TGTGCCAGCAGTTCCCGCGGGGATGGCTACACCTTC.

CDR3 coding DNA: TGTGCCAGCAGTTCCCAAATCCGGGCTCCAGACAACTATGGCTACACCTTC. Amino acid sequence: CASSSQIRAPDNYGYTF. V usage is TRBV7-9 and J usage is TRBJ1-2; the D is unclear. The length of the CDR3 is 17 residues. Trimming pared 6 bases from V and 2 bases from J, leaving 22 bases between. Germline CDR1 is SEHNR and CDR2 is FQNEAQ (reference sequence).

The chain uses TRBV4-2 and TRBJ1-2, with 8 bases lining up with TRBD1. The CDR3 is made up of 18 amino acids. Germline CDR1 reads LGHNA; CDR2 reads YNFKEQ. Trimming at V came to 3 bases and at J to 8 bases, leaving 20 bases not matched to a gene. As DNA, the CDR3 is TGTGCCAGCAGCCACACCTGGTGGGCCAGGGGGCGAGTAGGAGGCTACACCTTC. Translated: CASSHTWWARGRVGGYTF.

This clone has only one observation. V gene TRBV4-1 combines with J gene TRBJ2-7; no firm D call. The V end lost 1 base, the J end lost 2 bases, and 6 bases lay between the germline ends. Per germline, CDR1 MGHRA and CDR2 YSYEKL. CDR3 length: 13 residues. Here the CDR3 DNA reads TGCGCCAGCAGCCAAGGGGAAGCCTACGAGCAGTACTTC. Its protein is CASSQGEAYEQYF.

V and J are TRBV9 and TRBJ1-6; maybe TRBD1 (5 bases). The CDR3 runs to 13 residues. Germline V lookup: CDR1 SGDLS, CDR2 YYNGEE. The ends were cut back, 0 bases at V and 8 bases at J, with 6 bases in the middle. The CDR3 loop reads CASSVAQDSPLHF. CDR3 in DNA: TGTGCCAGCAGCGTAGCACAGGATTCACCCCTCCACTTT.

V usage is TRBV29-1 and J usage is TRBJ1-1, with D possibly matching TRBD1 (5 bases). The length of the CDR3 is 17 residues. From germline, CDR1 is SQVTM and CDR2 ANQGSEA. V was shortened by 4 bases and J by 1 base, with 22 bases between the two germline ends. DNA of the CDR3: TGCAGCGTTGGGAACTTGAGAGGGTGGGGGTCGAACACTGAAGCTTTCTTT. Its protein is CSVGNLRGWGSNTEAFF.

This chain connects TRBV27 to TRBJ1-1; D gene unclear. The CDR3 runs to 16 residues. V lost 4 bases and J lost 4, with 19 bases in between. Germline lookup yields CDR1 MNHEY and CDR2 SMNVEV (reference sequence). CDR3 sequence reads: CASSSPLTKAGTEAFF. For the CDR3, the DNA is TGTGCCAGCAGTTCTCCGCTAACAAAAGCCGGCACTGAAGCTTTCTTT.

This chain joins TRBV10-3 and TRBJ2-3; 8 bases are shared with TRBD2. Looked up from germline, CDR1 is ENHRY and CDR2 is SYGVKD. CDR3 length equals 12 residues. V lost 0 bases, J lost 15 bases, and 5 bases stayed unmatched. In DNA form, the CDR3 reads TGTGCCATCAGTGAGTCAGGACTAGCTAGATATTTT. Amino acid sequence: CAISESGLARYF.

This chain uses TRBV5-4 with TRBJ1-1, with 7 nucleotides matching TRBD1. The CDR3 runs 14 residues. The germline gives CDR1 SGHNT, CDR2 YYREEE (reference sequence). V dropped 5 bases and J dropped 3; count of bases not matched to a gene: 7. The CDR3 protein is CASSLRQGDTEAFF. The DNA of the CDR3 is TGTGCCAGCAGTTTACGACAGGGAGACACTGAAGCTTTCTTT.

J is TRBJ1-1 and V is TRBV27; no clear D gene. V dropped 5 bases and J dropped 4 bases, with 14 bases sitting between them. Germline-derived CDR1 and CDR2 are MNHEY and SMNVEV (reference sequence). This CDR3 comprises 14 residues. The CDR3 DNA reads TGTGCCAGCAGTCCCATCCTTATCGGCACTGAAGCTTTCTTT. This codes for CASSPILIGTEAFF.

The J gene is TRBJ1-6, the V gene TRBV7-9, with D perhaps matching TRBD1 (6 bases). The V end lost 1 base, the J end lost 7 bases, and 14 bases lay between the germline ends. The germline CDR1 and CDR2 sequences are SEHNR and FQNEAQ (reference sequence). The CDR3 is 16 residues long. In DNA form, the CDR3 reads TGTGCCAGCAGCTTAGAGGGCCGGGGGCTAAATTCACCCCTCCACTTT. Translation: CASSLEGRGLNSPLHF.

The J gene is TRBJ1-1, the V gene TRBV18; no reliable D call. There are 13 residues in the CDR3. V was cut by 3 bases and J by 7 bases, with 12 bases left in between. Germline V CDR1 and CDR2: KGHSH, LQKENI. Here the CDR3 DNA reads TGTGCCAGCTCACCCCCATCGGCAGTTGAAGCTTTCTTT. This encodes CASSPPSAVEAFF. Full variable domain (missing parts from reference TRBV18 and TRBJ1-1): NAGVMQNPRHLVRRRGQEARLRCSPMKGHSHVYWYRQLPEEGLKFMVYLQKENIIDESGMPKERFSAEFPKEGPSILRIQQVVRGDSAAYFCASSPPSAVEAFFGQGTRLTVV.

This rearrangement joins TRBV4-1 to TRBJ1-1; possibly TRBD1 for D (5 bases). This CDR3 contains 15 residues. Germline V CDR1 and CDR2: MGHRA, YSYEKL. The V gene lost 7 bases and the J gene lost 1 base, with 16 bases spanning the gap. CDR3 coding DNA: TGCGCCAGCACATCGGCAGGGATTGCGAACACTGAAGCTTTCTTT. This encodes CASTSAGIANTEAFF.

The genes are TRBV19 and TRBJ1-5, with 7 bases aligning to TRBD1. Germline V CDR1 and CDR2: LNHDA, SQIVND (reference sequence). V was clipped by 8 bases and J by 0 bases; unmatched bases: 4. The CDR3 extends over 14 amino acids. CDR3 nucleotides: TGTGCCAGTTGGGACAGACATAGCAATCAGCCCCAGCATTTT. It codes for CASWDRHSNQPQHF.

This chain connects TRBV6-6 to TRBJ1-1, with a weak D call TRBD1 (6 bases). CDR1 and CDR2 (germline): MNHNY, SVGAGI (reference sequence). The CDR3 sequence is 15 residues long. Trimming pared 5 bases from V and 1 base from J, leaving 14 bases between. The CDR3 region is CASSRQGLGNTEAFF. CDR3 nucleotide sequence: TGTGCCAGCAGTAGGCAGGGGCTCGGGAACACTGAAGCTTTCTTT.

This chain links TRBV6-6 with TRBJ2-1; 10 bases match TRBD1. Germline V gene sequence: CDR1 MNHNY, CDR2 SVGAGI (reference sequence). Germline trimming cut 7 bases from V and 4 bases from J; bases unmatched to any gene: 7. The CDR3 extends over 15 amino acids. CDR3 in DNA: TGTGCCAGCACCCCCCGGGACAGGGGATACAATGAGCAGTTCTTC. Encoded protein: CASTPRDRGYNEQFF.

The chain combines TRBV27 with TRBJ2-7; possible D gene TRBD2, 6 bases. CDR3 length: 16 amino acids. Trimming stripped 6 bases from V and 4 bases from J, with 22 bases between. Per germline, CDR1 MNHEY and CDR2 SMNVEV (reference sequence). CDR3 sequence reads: CASRSYRDSYSYEQYF. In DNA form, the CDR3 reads TGTGCCAGCAGGTCTTACCGGGACTCCTACTCTTACGAGCAGTACTTC.

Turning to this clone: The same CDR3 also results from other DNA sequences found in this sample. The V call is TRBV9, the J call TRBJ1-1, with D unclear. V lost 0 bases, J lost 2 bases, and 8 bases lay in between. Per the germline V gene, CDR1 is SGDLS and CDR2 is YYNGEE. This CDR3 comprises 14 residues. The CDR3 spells CASSVVSGNTEAFF. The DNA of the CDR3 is TGTGCCAGCAGCGTAGTGTCAGGAAACACTGAAGCTTTCTTT.

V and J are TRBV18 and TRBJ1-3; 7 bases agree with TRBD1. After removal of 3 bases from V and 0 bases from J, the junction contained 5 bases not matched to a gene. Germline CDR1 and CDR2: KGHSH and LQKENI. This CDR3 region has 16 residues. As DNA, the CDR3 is TGTGCCAGCTCACCGGACAGGCCTTACTCTGGAAACACCATATATTTT. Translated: CASSPDRPYSGNTIYF.

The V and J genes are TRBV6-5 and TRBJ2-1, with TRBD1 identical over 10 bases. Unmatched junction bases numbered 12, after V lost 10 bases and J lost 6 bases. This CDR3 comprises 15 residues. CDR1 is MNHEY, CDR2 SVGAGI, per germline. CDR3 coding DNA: TGTGCCATTAAGGGACAGGGGAGCATGGTCAATGAGCAGTTCTTC. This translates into CAIKGQGSMVNEQFF.

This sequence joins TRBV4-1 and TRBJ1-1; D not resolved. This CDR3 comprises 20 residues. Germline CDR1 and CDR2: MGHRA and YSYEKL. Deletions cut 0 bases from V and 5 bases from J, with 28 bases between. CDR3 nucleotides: TGCGCCAGCAGCCAAGATACCCGTAATAAGCCCATTAGGTTGTGGACTGAAGCTTTCTTT. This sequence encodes CASSQDTRNKPIRLWTEAFF.

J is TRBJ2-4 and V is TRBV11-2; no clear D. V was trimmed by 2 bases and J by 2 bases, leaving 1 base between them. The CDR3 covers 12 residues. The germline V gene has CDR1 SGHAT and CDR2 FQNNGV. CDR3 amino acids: CASSLSKNIQYF. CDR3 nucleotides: TGTGCCAGCAGCTTATCCAAAAACATTCAGTACTTC.

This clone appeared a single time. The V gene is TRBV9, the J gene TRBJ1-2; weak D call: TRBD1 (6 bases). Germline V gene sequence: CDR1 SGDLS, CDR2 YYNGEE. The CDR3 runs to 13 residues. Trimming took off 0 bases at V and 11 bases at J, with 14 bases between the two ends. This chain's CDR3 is CASSVAEGGRYTF. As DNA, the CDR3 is TGTGCCAGCAGCGTAGCAGAAGGGGGGAGATACACCTTC. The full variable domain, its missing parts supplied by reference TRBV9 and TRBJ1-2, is DSGVTQTPKHLITATGQRVTLRCSPRSGDLSVYWYQQSLDQGLQFLIQYYNGEERAKGNILERFSAQQFPDLHSELNLSSLELGDSALYFCASSVAEGGRYTFGSGTRLTVV.

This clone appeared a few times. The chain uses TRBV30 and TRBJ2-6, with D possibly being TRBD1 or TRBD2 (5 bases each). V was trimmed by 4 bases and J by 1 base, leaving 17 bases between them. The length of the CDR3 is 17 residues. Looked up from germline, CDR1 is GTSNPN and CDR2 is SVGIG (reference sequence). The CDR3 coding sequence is TGTGCCTGGACCCAACGGGGCACCCAGTCTGGGGCCAACGTCCTGACTTTC. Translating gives CAWTQRGTQSGANVLTF.

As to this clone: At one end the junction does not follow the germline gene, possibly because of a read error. The chain's CDR3 is CASSRDSNQPQHF. In DNA form, the CDR3 reads TGTGCCAGCAGTCGGGACAGCAACCAGCCCCAGCATTTT. This chain connects TRBV2 to TRBJ1-5; the match to TRBD1 covers 7 bases. This CDR3 comprises 13 residues. Looked up from germline, CDR1 is SNHLY and CDR2 is FYNNEI.

The CDR3 nucleotides read TGTGCCAGCAGTTTTAGCGGGGGCAGCTACGAGCAGTACTTC. Residues: CASSFSGGSYEQYF. The chain employs TRBV6-2 or TRBV6-3 and TRBJ2-7; 9 positions agree with TRBD2. The V gene's germline CDR1 is MNHEY and CDR2 SVGEGT. There are 14 residues in the CDR3. V lost 4 bases to trimming and J lost 3 bases; unmatched junction nucleotides: 4.

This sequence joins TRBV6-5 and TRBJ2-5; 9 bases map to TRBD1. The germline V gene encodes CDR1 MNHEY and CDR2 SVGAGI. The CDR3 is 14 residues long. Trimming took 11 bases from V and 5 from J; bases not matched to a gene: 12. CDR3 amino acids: CAGAVGQGYETQYF. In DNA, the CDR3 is TGTGCCGGGGCAGTAGGACAGGGGTACGAGACCCAGTACTTC.

The CDR3 region is CASSLGRTGLTNEKLFF. The CDR3 DNA reads TGTGCCAGCAGCTTAGGAAGGACAGGGCTGACTAATGAAAAACTGTTTTTT. This sequence joins TRBV7-8 and TRBJ1-4; 8 positions match TRBD1. This CDR3 region has 17 residues. CDR1 is SGHVS and CDR2 is FQNEAQ in the germline V gene. J gave up 2 bases and V 1 base, and 6 bases lay outside the gene matches.